The TCR beta chain described here comes from a study of shared clonotypes between healthy human individuals. Across the whole study: Each donor contributed plates that comprised three CD4 naive, three CD4 memory, two CD8 naive and one CD8 memory.

The table came from immunoSEQ multiplex PCR; TCRdb's copy has only in-frame clones and leaves some out. The sample yields some 790,000 clones, around 77% seen once. Whole-study results and caveats: Clonotypes not shared had lower generation probabilities than those common to all four donors.

Every donor, a Caucasian adult, lived in Nashville, Tennessee. This CDR3 has 15 residues. As regards this clone: The antigen remains undetermined.

The clonotype comes from a woman in her twenties or thirties in good health. Specimen: memory CD4+ T cells sorted from blood. Subset reported: CD45RA-negative fraction. The rearrangement uses TRBV21-1 and TRBJ2-7; the tabulated D call, TRBD1, remains unverified against the DNA. TRBV21-1 is flagged as a pseudogene. Written as DNA, the CDR3 is TGTGCCAGCAGCACGCACCCGACAGGGGGCCACGAGCAGTACTTC. It specifies CASSTHPTGGHEQYF.